The clone carrying this T cell receptor (beta chain) was seen a handful of times. These data are taken from a study of T-cell reconstitution after alpha-beta-depleted transplantation in children. It was with unique molecular identifiers that the TCRbeta library was prepared. TCRdb re-called the PCR reads through MiXCR, storing one row per CDR3 protein. The table shows some 490,000 distinct CDR3 sequences, with around 13% occurring only once. V was cut by 5 bases and J by 2 bases, with 11 bases left in between. The CDR3 is made up of 13 amino acids. Germline CDR1 reads DFQATT; CDR2 reads SNEGSKA (reference sequence).

The sequencing used PBMCs from the stem cell graft donor, collected from the stem cell graft. This TCR came from a human donor who donated a stem cell graft to a child with combined immunodeficiency. The chain has TRBV20-1 and TRBJ2-3, with D hard to call. CDR3 coding DNA: TGCAGTGCTCAAACTCCGTACACAGATACGCAGTATTTT. It translates to CSAQTPYTDTQYF.